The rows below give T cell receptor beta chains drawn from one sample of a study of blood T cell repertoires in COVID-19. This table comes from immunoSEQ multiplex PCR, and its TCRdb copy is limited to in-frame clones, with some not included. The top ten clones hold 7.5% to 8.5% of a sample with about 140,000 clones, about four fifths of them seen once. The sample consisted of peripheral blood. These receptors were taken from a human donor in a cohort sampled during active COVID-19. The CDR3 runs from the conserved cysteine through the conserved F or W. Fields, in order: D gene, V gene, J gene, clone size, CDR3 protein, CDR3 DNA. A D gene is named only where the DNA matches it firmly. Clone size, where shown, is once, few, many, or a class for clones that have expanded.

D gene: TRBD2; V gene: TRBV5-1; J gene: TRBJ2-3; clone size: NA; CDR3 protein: CASSLEAGRTDTQYF; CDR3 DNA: TGCGCCAGCAGCTTGGAAGCGGGACGCACAGATACGCAGTATTTT
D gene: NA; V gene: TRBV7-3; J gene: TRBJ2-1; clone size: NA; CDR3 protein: CASSLQDSLGEQFF; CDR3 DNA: TGTGCCAGCAGCTTACAGGACAGCCTTGGGGAGCAGTTCTTC
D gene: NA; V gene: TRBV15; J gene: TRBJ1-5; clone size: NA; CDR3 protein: CATSRDRLVTGSQPQHF; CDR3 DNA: TGTGCCACCAGCAGAGATCGATTGGTTACAGGGAGTCAGCCCCAGCATTTT
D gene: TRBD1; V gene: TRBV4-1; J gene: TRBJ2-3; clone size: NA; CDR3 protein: CASSQDTQGAFWDTQYF; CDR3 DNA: TGCGCCAGCAGCCAAGATACCCAGGGGGCGTTCTGGGATACGCAGTATTTT
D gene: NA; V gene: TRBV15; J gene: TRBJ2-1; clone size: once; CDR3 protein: CATSRTLSYNEQFF; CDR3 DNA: TGTGCCACCAGCAGGACACTTTCCTACAATGAGCAGTTCTTC
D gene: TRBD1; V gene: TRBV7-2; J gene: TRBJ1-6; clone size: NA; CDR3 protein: CASSAAGTGLAPLHF; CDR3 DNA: TGTGCCAGCAGCGCAGCCGGGACAGGGCTGGCACCCCTCCACTTT
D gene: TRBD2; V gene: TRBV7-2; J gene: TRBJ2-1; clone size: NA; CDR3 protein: CASSAGTSPLNEQFF; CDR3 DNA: TGTGCCAGCAGCGCCGGGACTAGCCCCCTCAATGAGCAGTTCTTC
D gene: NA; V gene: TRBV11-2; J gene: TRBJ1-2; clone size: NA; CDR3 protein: CASSQADGYTF; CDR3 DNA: TGTGCCAGCTCGCAAGCGGATGGCTACACCTTC
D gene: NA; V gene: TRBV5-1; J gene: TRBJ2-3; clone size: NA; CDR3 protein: CASSPQVGTDTQYF; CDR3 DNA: TGCGCCAGCAGCCCGCAGGTTGGAACAGATACGCAGTATTTT
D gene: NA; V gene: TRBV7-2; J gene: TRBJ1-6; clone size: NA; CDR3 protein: CASSLEWQGSYNSPLHF; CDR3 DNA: TGTGCCAGCAGCTTAGAGTGGCAGGGCTCCTATAATTCACCCCTCCACTTT
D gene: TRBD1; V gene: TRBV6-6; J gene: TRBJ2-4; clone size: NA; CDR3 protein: CASSSGQGQAKNIQYF; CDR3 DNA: TGTGCCAGCAGCTCCGGACAGGGCCAGGCCAAAAACATTCAGTACTTC
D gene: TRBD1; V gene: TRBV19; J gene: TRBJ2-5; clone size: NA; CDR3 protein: CASSFRDRGTRETQYF; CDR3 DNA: TGTGCCAGTAGTTTCCGGGACAGGGGGACCCGGGAGACCCAGTACTTC
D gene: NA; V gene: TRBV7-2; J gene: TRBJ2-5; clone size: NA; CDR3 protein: CASSFRAFSQETQYF; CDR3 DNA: TGTGCCAGCAGCTTTCGCGCTTTCTCGCAAGAGACCCAGTACTTC
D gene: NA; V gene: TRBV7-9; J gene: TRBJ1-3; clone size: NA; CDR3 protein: CASSKTFTGISGNTIYF; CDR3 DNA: TGTGCCAGCAGCAAAACTTTCACAGGGATCTCTGGAAACACCATATATTTT
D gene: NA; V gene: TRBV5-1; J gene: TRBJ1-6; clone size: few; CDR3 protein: CASSLDGGNSPLHF; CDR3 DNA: TGCGCCAGCAGCTTGGACGGAGGCAATTCACCCCTCCACTTT
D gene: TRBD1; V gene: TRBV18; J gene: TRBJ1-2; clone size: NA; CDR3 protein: CASSPVQGAGYTF; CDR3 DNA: TGTGCCAGCTCACCAGTACAGGGGGCTGGCTACACCTTC
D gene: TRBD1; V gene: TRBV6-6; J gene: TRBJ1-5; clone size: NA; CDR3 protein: CASRGGQGSSGPQHF; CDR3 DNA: TGTGCCAGCAGGGGAGGACAGGGAAGTTCTGGTCCCCAGCATTTT
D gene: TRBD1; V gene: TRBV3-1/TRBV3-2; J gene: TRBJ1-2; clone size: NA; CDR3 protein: CASSQTDRGVYGYTF; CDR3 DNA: TGTGCCAGCAGCCAGACCGACAGGGGTGTCTATGGCTACACCTTC
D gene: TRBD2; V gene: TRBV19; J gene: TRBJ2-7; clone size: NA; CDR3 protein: CASSPPRRGNSREQYF; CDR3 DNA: TGTGCCAGTAGTCCCCCCCGGCGGGGGAACTCTAGGGAGCAGTACTTC
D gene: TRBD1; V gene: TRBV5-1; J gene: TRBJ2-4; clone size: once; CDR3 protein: CASSSGQVPDIQYF; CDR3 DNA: TGCGCCAGCAGCTCGGGACAGGTTCCGGACATTCAGTACTTC
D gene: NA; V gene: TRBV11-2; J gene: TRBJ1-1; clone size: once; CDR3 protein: CASSLAGTFEAFF; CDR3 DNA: TGTGCCAGCAGCTTAGCAGGGACTTTTGAAGCTTTCTTT
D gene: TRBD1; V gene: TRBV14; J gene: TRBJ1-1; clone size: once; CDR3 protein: CASSLDRGRTEAFF; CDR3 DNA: TGTGCCAGCAGCCTTGACAGGGGGCGAACTGAAGCTTTCTTT